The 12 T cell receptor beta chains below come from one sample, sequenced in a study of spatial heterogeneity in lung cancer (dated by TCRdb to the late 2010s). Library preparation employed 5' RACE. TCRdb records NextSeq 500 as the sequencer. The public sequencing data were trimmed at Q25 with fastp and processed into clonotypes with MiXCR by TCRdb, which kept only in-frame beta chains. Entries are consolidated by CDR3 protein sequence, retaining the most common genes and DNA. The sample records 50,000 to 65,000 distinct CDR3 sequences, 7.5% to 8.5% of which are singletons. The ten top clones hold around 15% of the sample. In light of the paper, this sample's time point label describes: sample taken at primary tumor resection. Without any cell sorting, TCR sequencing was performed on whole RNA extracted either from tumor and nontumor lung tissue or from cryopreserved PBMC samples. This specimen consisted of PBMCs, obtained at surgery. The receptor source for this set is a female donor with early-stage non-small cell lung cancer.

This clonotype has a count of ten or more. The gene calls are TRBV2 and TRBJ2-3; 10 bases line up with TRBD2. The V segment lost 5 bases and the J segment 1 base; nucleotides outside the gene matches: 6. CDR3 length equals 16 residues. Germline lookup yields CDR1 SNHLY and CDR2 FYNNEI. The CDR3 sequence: CASSSGLAGGTDTQYF. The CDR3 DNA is TGTGCCAGCAGTTCGGGGCTAGCGGGGGGCACAGATACGCAGTATTTT. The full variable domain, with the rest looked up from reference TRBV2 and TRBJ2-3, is EPEVTQTPSHQVTQMGQEVILRCVPISNHLYFYWYRQILGQKVEFLVSFYNNEISEKSEIFDDQFSVERPDGSNFTLKIRSTKLEDSAMYFCASSSGLAGGTDTQYFGPGTRLTVL.

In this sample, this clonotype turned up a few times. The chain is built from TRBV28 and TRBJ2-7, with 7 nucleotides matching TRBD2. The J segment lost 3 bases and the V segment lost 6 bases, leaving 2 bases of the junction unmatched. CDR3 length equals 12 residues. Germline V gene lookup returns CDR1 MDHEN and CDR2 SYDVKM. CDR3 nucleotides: TGTGCCAGCAGGAGCGGGGACTACGAGCAGTACTTC. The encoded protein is CASRSGDYEQYF.

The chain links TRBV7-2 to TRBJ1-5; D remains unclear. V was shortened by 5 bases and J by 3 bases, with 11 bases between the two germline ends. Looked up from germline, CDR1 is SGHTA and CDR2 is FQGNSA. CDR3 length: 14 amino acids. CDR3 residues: CASSRRFINQPQHF. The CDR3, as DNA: TGTGCCAGCAGCCGACGGTTCATCAATCAGCCCCAGCATTTT. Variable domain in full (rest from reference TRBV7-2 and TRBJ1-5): GAGVSQSPSNKVTEKGKDVELRCDPISGHTALYWYRQSLGQGLEFLIYFQGNSAPDKSGLPSDRFSAERTGGSVSTLTIQRTQQEDSAVYLCASSRRFINQPQHFGDGTRLSIL.

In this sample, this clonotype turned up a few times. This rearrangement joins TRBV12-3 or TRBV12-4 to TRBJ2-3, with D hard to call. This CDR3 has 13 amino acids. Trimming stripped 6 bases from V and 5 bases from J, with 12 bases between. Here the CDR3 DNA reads TGTGCCAGCAGCCAAGAGGACGGAGATACGCAGTATTTT. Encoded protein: CASSQEDGDTQYF.

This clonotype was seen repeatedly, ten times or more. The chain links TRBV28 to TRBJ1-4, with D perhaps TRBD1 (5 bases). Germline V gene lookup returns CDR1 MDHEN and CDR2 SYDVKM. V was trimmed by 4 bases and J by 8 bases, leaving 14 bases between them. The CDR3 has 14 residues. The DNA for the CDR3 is TGTGCCAGCAGTTCACCTGGGGGAGGAGAAAAACTGTTTTTT. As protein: CASSSPGGGEKLFF.

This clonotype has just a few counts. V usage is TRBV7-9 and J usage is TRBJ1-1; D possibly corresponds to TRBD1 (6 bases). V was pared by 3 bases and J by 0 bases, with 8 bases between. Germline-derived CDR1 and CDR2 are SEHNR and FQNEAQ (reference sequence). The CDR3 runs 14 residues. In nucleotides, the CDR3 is TGTGCCAGCAGCTTGGACAGCATGAACACTGAAGCTTTCTTT. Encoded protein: CASSLDSMNTEAFF.

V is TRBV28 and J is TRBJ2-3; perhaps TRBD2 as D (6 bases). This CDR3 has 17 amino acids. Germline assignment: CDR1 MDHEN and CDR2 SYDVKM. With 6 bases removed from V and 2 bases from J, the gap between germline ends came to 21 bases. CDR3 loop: CASRGDGGSAYTDTQYF. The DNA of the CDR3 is TGTGCCAGCAGGGGGGACGGAGGGTCCGCGTACACAGATACGCAGTATTTT.

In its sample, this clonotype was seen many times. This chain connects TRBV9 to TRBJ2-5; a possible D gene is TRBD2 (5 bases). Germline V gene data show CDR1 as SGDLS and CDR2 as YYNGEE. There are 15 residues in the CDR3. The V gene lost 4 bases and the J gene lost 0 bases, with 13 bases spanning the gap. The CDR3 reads CASSSGVGNQETQYF. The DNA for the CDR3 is TGTGCCAGCAGCTCCGGGGTGGGGAACCAAGAGACCCAGTACTTC.

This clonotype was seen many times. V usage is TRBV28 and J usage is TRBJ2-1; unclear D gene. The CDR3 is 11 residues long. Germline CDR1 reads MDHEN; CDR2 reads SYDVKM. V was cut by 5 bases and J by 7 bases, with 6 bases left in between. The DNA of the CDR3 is TGTGCCAGCAGTCCCGTTAATGAGCAGTTCTTC. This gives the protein CASSPVNEQFF.

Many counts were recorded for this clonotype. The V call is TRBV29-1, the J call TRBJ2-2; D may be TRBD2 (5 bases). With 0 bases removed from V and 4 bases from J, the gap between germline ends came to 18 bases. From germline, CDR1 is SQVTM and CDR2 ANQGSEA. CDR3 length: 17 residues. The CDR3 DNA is TGCAGCGTTGAAGATACTGAGTCTAGTGAGGGCACCGGGGAGCTGTTTTTT. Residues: CSVEDTESSEGTGELFF.

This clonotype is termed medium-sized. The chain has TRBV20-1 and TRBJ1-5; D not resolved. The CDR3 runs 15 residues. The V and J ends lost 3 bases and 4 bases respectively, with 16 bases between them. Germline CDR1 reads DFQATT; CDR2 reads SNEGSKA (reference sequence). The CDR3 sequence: CSARLYPDTNQPQHF. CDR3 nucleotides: TGCAGTGCTAGGCTCTACCCCGATACTAATCAGCCCCAGCATTTT.

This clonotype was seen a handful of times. CDR3 nucleotides: TGTGCCAGCAGCTTTCAGGGGGCGGGGACTGAAGCTTTCTTT. Protein sequence: CASSFQGAGTEAFF. The J gene is TRBJ1-1, the V gene TRBV7-3; 8 positions agree with TRBD1. Looked up from germline, CDR1 is SGHTA and CDR2 is FQGTGA. The CDR3 runs 14 residues. Losses at the gene ends were 3 bases for V and 5 bases for J; bases not matched to a gene: 5.